The source of this T cell receptor beta chain is a study of beta chain features in type 1 diabetes. Notes on the study in general: Over-representation of high TCR-expressing cells was a possible consequence of cDNA sequencing. Among all four CD4+ subsets, Type 1 diabetes patients had TCRB CDR3s that were moderately but significantly shorter.

All of the isolated RNA was reverse transcribed, so expressed TCRB transcripts were sequenced. Sequencing of naive, central memory and regulatory T cell samples gave an average of around 3.8 million reads. Method: immunoSEQ multiplex PCR; TCRdb's copy keeps in-frame clones and lacks some. In the table there are a few hundred thousand clones, about 26% of which are singletons. Remarks on this clone: Its specificity is not known.

CDR1 and CDR2 (germline): SGHAT, FQNNGV. CDR3 length equals 14 residues. V was clipped by 4 bases and J by 5 bases, with 14 bases between them. Purity above 98% was achieved in all sorted populations. The J gene is TRBJ2-5, the V gene TRBV11-2; D is perhaps TRBD1 or TRBD2 (5 bases each). Sample: central memory CD4+ T cells from blood. This TCR was recovered from a man aged 25 to 45 in good health. The CDR3: CASSYSGTWETQYF. The CDR3 DNA sequence: TGTGCCAGCAGCTATTCCGGGACGTGGGAGACCCAGTACTTC.